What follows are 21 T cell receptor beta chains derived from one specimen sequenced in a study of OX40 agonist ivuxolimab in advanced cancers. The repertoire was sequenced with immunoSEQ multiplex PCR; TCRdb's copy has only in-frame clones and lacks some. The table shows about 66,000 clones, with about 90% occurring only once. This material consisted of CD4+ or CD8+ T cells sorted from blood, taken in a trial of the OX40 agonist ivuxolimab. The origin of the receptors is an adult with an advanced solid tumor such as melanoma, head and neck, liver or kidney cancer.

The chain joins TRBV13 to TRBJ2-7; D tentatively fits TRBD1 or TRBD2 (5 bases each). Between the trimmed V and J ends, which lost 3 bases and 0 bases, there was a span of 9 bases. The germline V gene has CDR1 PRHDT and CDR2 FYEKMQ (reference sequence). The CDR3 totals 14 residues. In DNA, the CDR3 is TGTGCCAGCAGCTTTACGAGGGGCTCCTACGAGCAGTACTTC. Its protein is CASSFTRGSYEQYF.

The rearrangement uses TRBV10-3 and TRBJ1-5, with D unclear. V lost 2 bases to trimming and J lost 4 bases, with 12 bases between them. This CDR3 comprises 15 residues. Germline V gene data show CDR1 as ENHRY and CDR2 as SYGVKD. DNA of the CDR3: TGTGCCATCAGTGAGAGGGCAGATGGGAATCAGCCCCAGCATTTT. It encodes CAISERADGNQPQHF.

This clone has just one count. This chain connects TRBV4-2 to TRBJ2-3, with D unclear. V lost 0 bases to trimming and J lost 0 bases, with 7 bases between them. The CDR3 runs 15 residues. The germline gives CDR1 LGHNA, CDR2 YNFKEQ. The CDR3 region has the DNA TGTGCCAGCAGCCAAGAAGGTCTAAGCACAGATACGCAGTATTTT. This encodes CASSQEGLSTDTQYF.

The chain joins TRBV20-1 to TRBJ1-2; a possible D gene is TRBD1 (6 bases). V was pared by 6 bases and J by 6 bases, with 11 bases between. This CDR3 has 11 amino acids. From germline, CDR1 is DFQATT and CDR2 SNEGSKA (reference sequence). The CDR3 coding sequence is TGCAGTGCGGGGGCGGGAGATGGCTACACCTTC. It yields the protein CSAGAGDGYTF.

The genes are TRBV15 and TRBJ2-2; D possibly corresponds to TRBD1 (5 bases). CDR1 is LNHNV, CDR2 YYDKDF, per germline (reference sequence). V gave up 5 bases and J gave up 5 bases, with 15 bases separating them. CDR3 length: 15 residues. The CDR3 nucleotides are TGTGCCACCAGCCGACAGACCGTGGGTACCGGGGAGCTGTTTTTT. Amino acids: CATSRQTVGTGELFF. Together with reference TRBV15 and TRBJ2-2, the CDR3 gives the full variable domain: DAMVIQNPRYQVTQFGKPVTLSCSQTLNHNVMYWYQQKSSQAPKLLFHYYDKDFNNEADTPDNFQSRRPNTSFCFLDIRSPGLGDTAMYLCATSRQTVGTGELFFGEGSRLTVL.

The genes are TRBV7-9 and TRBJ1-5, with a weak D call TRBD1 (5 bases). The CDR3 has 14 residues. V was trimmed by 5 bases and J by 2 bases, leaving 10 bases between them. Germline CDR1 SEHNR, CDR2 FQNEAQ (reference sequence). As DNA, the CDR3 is TGTGCCAGCAGCCCGGACACGGGCAATCAGCCCCAGCATTTT. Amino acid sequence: CASSPDTGNQPQHF.

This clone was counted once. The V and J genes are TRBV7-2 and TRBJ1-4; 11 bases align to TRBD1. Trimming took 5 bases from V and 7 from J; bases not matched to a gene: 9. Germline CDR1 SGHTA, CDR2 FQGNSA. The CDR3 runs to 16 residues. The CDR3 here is CASSKGSGTGGEKLFF. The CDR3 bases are TGTGCCAGCAGCAAGGGATCCGGGACAGGGGGTGAAAAACTGTTTTTT. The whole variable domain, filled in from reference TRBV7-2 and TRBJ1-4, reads GAGVSQSPSNKVTEKGKDVELRCDPISGHTALYWYRQSLGQGLEFLIYFQGNSAPDKSGLPSDRFSAERTGGSVSTLTIQRTQQEDSAVYLCASSKGSGTGGEKLFFGSGTQLSVL.

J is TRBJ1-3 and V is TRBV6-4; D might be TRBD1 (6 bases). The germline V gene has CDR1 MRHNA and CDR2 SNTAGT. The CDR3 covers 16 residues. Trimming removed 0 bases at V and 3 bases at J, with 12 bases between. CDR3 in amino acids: CASSDSRGGGGNTIYF. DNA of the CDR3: TGTGCCAGCAGTGACTCTAGAGGAGGGGGTGGAAACACCATATATTTT.

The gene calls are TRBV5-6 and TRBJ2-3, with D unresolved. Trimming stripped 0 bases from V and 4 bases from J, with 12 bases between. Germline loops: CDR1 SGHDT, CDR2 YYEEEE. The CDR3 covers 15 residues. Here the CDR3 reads CASSLGLPGPDTQYF. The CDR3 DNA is TGTGCCAGCAGCTTGGGGCTGCCGGGCCCAGATACGCAGTATTTT.

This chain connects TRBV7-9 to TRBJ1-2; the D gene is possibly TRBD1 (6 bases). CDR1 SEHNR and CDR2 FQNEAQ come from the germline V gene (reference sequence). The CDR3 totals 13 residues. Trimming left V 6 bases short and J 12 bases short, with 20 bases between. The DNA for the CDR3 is TGTGCCAGCAGTTCTACTCAGGGGACCGGTCACACCTTC. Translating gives CASSSTQGTGHTF. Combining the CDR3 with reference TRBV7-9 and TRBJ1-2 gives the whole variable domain DTGVSQNPRHKITKRGQNVTFRCDPISEHNRLYWYRQTLGQGPEFLTYFQNEAQLEKSRLLSDRFSAERPKGSFSTLEIQRTEQGDSAMYLCASSSTQGTGHTFGSGTRLTVV.

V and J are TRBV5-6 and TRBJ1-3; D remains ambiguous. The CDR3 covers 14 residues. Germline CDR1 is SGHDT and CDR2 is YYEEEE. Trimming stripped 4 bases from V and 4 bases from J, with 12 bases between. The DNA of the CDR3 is TGTGCCAGCAGCGACGACATGAGAGGAAACACCATATATTTT. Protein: CASSDDMRGNTIYF.

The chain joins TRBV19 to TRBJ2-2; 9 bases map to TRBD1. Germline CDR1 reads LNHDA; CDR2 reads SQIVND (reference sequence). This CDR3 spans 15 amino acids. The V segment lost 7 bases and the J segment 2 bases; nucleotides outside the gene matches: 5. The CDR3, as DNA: TGTGCCAGTAAACAGGGGGCGCGAAACACCGGGGAGCTGTTTTTT. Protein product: CASKQGARNTGELFF.

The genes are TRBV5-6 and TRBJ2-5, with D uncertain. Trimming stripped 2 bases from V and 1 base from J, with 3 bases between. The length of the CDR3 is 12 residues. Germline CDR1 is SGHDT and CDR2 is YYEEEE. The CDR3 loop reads CASSFGQETQYF. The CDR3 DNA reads TGTGCCAGCAGCTTCGGCCAAGAGACCCAGTACTTC.

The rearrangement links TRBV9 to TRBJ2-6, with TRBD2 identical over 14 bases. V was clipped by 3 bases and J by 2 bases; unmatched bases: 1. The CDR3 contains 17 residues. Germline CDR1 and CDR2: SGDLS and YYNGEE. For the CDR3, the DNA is TGTGCCAGCAGCGGACTAGCGGGAGGGACTGGGGCCAACGTCCTGACTTTC. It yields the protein CASSGLAGGTGANVLTF.

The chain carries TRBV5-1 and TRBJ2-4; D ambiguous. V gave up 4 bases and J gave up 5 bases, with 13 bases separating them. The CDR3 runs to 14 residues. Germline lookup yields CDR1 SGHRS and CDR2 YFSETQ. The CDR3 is CASSTNSGENIQYF. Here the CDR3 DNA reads TGCGCCAGCAGCACCAACAGTGGTGAAAACATTCAGTACTTC.

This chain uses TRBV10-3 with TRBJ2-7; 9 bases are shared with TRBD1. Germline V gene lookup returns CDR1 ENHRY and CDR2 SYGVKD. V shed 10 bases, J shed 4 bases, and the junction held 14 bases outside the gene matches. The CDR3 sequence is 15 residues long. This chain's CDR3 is CASRRDRETRYEQYF. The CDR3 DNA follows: TGTGCCAGCAGGAGGGACAGGGAGACTCGGTACGAGCAGTACTTC.

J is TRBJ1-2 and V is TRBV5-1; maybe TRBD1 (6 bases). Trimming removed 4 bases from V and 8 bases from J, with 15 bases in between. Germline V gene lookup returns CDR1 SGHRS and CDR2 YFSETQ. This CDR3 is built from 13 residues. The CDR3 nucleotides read TGCGCCAGCAGCGCGGGCCAGGGGAAAGGCTACACCTTC. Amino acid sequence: CASSAGQGKGYTF.

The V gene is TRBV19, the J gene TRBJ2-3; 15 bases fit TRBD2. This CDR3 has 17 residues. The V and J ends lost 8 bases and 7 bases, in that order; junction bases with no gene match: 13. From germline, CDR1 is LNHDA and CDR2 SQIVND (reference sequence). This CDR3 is CASATGTGTSGRNTQYF. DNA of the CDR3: TGTGCCAGTGCCACTGGTACCGGGACTAGCGGGAGGAATACGCAGTATTTT.

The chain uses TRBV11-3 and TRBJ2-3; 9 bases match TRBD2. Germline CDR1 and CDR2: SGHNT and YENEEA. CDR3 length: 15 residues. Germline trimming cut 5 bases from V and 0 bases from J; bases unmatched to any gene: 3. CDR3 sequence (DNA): TGTGCCAGCAGCCATCTAGCGGGAAGCACAGATACGCAGTATTTT. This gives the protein CASSHLAGSTDTQYF.

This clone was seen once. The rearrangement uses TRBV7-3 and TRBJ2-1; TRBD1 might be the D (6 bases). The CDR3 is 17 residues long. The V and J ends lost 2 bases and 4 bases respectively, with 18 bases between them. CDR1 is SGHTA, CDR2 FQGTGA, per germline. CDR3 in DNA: TGTGCCAGCAGCTTAGGGCAGGGGAGTTCCTCGTACAATGAGCAGTTCTTC. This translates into CASSLGQGSSSYNEQFF.

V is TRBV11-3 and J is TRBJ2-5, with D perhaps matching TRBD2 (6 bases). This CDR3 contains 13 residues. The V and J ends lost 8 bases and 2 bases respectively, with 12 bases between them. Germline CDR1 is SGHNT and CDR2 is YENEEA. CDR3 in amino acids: CASSWDSQETQYF. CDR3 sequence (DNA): TGTGCCAGCTCATGGGACTCACAAGAGACCCAGTACTTC.